This is a list of T cell receptor beta chains from one sample in a study of brain T cells in children with intractable seizures. Sequenced by immunoSEQ multiplex PCR; TCRdb stores in-frame clones only, minus some. Counted here are about 110,000 clones, 90% to 95% occurring once; the ten biggest clones make up more than 3%. Sequenced here: peripheral blood, sampled at surgery. Receptors were obtained from a boy under two years old with hemimegalencephaly and intractable seizures. CDR3s include the opening cysteine and the closing phenylalanine or tryptophan. A D gene is named only where the DNA matches it firmly. Where a row states a size, it is once, few, many or the class of an expanded clone; other rows omit it.

d_call | cdr3_length | clone_size | j_call | v_call | cdr3_aa | cdr3_nt
- | 16 | - | TRBJ1-4 | TRBV9 | CASSPSGGLTNEKLFF | TGTGCCAGCAGCCCCTCTGGGGGGTTGACTAATGAAAAACTGTTTTTT
TRBD2 | 19 | - | TRBJ2-5 | TRBV10-1 | CASSGQTSGRPGGGETQYF | TGCGCCAGCAGCGGACAGACTAGCGGGAGACCTGGGGGGGGAGAGACCCAGTACTTC
TRBD2 | 18 | - | TRBJ2-3 | TRBV19 | CASSLRGAGGLSTDTQYF | TGTGCCAGTAGCCTCCGGGGAGCGGGGGGGCTTAGCACAGATACGCAGTATTTT
TRBD1 | 13 | - | TRBJ2-3 | TRBV6-4 | CASRVTGADTQYF | TGTGCCAGCAGAGTGACAGGGGCAGATACGCAGTATTTT
- | 13 | few | TRBJ1-5 | TRBV12-2 | CASRLGGNQPQHF | TGTGCAAGTCGCTTAGGGGGCAATCAGCCCCAGCATTTT
TRBD1 | 15 | - | TRBJ2-1 | TRBV6-5 | CASRRTGVGYNEQFF | TGTGCCAGCAGACGGACAGGGGTAGGCTACAATGAGCAGTTCTTC
- | 10 | - | TRBJ1-2 | TRBV2 | CASSDEGYTF | TGTGCCAGCAGTGACGAGGGCTACACCTTC
TRBD1 | 13 | - | TRBJ1-2 | TRBV6-5 | CASSYPGGGGYTF | TGTGCCAGCAGTTACCCAGGGGGGGGAGGCTACACCTTC
- | 13 | - | TRBJ2-7 | TRBV15 | CATSRDRSGGLDF | TGTGCCACCAGCAGAGATCGGTCGGGGGGCTTGGACTTC
TRBD1 | 18 | - | TRBJ2-2 | TRBV10-3 | CAIKARDSGEMAVRELFF | TGTGCCATCAAAGCCCGGGACAGTGGGGAAATGGCGGTACGGGAGCTGTTTTTT
- | 12 | - | TRBJ2-1 | TRBV7-3 | CASSLKGNEQFF | TGTGCCAGCAGCTTAAAAGGCAATGAGCAGTTCTTC
- | 15 | - | TRBJ2-4 | TRBV19 | CASSISAGTKNIQYF | TGTGCCAGTAGTATTTCGGCGGGAACCAAAAACATTCAGTACTTC
- | 14 | - | TRBJ2-1 | TRBV6-1 | CASSEMSGKSEQFF | TGTGCCAGCAGTGAAATGTCGGGAAAGTCTGAGCAGTTCTTC
- | 13 | - | TRBJ1-5 | TRBV19 | CASSMGGVQPQHF | TGTGCCAGTAGTATGGGAGGGGTTCAGCCCCAGCATTTT
TRBD2 | 20 | - | TRBJ2-5 | TRBV28 | CASSVPGLAGVGGGQETQYF | TGTGCCAGCAGTGTCCCGGGACTAGCGGGAGTGGGAGGGGGACAAGAGACCCAGTACTTC
- | 14 | - | TRBJ2-1 | TRBV7-3 | CASSLTLGENEQFF | TGTGCCAGCAGCTTAACGCTGGGAGAGAATGAGCAGTTCTTC
- | 11 | - | TRBJ2-3 | TRBV28 | CASDRTDTQYF | TGTGCCAGCGACCGCACAGATACGCAGTATTTT
- | 15 | - | TRBJ2-1 | TRBV18 | CASSPAAGQNNEQFF | TGTGCCAGCTCACCAGCGGCGGGACAGAACAATGAGCAGTTCTTC
- | 17 | - | TRBJ2-7 | TRBV27 | CASSPGTSFSPSYEQYF | TGTGCCAGCAGCCCGGGAACTTCTTTTTCTCCCTCCTACGAGCAGTACTTC
- | 13 | - | TRBJ2-7 | TRBV28 | CASSLGENYEQYF | TGTGCCAGCAGTTTAGGGGAGAACTACGAGCAGTACTTC
TRBD1 | 16 | - | TRBJ2-2 | TRBV19 | CASSPRTGGRTGELFF | TGTGCCAGTAGTCCCCGGACAGGGGGCCGGACCGGGGAGCTGTTTTTT
- | 18 | - | TRBJ2-7 | TRBV13 | CASSPLRVRGPFSYEQYF | TGTGCCAGCAGCCCCCTCCGCGTTCGGGGCCCTTTCTCCTACGAGCAGTACTTC
- | 14 | - | TRBJ1-1 | TRBV5-4 | CASSLPPWDTEAFF | TGTGCCAGCAGCTTGCCACCCTGGGACACTGAAGCTTTCTTT